This TCR beta chain was profiled in a study of blood T cell repertoires in COVID-19. This CDR3 contains 15 residues. Germline V gene data show CDR1 as KGHDR and CDR2 as SFDVKD. V gave up 5 bases and J gave up 2 bases, with 12 bases separating them. The repertoire was sequenced with immunoSEQ multiplex PCR; TCRdb's copy has only in-frame clones and lacks some. The table lists roughly 170,000 clones, 81% of them singletons. This chain links TRBV24-1 with TRBJ2-1; tentatively, D is TRBD2 (6 bases). The TCR sequence derives from a middle-aged woman with acute COVID-19. The sample consisted of PBMCs or T cells enriched from blood (not recorded which). This chain's CDR3 is CATSAEGGAYNEQFF. CDR3 sequence (DNA): TGTGCCACCAGTGCCGAGGGAGGAGCCTACAATGAGCAGTTCTTC.